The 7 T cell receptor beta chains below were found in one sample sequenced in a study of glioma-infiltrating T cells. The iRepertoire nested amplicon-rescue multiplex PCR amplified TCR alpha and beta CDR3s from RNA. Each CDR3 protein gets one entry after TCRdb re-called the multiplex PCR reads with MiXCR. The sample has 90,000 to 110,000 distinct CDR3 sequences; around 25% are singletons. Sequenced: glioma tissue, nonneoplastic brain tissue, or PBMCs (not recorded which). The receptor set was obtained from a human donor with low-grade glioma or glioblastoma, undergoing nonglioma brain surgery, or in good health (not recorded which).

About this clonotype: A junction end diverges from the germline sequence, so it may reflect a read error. The CDR3 reads CASTLGANNEQYF. CDR3 coding DNA: TGTGCCAGCACTTTAGGAGCGAACAATGAGCAGTACTTC. The rearrangement links TRBV27 to TRBJ2-7, with D unresolved. This CDR3 spans 13 amino acids. CDR1 MNHEY and CDR2 SMNVEV come from the germline V gene (reference sequence).

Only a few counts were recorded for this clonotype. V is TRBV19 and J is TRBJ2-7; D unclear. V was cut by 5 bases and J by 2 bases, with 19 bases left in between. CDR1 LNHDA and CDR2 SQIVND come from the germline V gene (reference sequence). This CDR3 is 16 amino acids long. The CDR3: CASSGLDGRQPYEQYF. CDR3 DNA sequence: TGTGCCAGTAGTGGGCTGGACGGGCGACAACCCTACGAGCAGTACTTC.

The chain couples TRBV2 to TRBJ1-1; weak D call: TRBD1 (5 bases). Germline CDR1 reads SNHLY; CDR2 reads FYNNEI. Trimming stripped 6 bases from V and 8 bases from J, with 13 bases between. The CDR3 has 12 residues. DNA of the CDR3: TGTGCCAGCAGAGATTTGGGGCAGGAAGCTTTCTTT. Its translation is CASRDLGQEAFF. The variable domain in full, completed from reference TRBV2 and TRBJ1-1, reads EPEVTQTPSHQVTQMGQEVILRCVPISNHLYFYWYRQILGQKVEFLVSFYNNEISEKSEIFDDQFSVERPDGSNFTLKIRSTKLEDSAMYFCASRDLGQEAFFGQGTRLTVV.

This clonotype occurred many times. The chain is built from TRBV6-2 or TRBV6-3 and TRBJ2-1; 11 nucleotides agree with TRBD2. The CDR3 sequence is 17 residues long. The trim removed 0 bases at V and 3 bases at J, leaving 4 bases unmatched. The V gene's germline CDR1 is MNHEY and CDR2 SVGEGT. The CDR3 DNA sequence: TGTGCCAGCAGTTACTCGGCTAGCGGGGGGATCTACAATGAGCAGTTCTTC. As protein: CASSYSASGGIYNEQFF.

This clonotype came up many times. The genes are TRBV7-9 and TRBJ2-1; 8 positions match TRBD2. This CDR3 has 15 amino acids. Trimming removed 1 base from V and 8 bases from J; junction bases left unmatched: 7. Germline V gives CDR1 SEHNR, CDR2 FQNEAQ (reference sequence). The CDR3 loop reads CASSLVAGSIDEQFF. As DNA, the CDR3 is TGTGCCAGCAGCTTAGTAGCGGGGAGTATCGATGAGCAGTTCTTC.

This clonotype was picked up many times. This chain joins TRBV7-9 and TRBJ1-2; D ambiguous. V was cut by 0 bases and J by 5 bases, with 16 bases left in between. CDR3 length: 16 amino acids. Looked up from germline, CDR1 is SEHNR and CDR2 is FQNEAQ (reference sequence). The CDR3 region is CASSLAPKQPPYGYTF. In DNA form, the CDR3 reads TGTGCCAGCAGCTTAGCCCCTAAACAGCCTCCGTATGGCTACACCTTC.

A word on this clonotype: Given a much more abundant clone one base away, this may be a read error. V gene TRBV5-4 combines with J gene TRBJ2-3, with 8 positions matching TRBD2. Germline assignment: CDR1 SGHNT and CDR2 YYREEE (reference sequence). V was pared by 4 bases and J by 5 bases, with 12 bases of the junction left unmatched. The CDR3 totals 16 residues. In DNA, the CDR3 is TGTGCCAGCAGCCCGAGCGGGAGTAGAGGCAAAGATACGCAGTATTTT. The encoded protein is CASSPSGSRGKDTQYF.